Presented here are 28 T cell receptor beta chains from one specimen sequenced in a study of T cell responses to AZD1222 COVID-19 vaccine. Libraries were prepared by immunoSEQ multiplex PCR; TCRdb keeps only in-frame clonotypes and omits some of them. The repertoire has about 120,000 clones, around 85% of them found once; the top ten carry more than 7.5%. The material sequenced was peripheral blood, taken on day 0 of AZD1222 vaccination. The receptors derive from an adult in good health.

V gene TRBV5-1 combines with J gene TRBJ2-7; 7 bases match TRBD2. Losses at the gene ends were 7 bases for V and 6 bases for J; bases not matched to a gene: 13. The CDR3 totals 14 residues. Germline V gene data show CDR1 as SGHRS and CDR2 as YFSETQ. As DNA, the CDR3 is TGCGCCAGCGCGTTCCGGGAGGCAGGCGGCGAGCAGTACTTC. Protein sequence: CASAFREAGGEQYF.

V is TRBV10-3 and J is TRBJ1-6, with TRBD1 identical over 8 bases. CDR1 ENHRY and CDR2 SYGVKD come from the germline V gene. V was pared by 8 bases and J by 10 bases, with 13 bases of the junction left unmatched. The CDR3 runs 15 residues. CDR3: CAIGGTGGAESPLHF. CDR3 nucleotide sequence: TGTGCCATCGGGGGGACAGGTGGAGCAGAGTCACCCCTCCACTTT.

The chain's CDR3 is CASSVGGQGNEKLFF. The CDR3 DNA sequence: TGTGCCAGCAGCGTAGGCGGACAGGGAAATGAAAAACTGTTTTTT. The genes are TRBV9 and TRBJ1-4; TRBD1 agrees at 8 bases. Germline V CDR1 and CDR2: SGDLS, YYNGEE. After removal of 0 bases from V and 5 bases from J, the junction contained 3 bases not matched to a gene. The CDR3 is 15 amino acids.

This chain joins TRBV7-9 and TRBJ2-3, with 11 nucleotides matching TRBD2. Per germline, CDR1 SEHNR and CDR2 FQNEAQ (reference sequence). This CDR3 is built from 15 residues. V was pared by 5 bases and J by 6 bases, with 7 bases of the junction left unmatched. The CDR3 loop reads CASSPFGTSGDTQYF. CDR3 nucleotides: TGTGCCAGCAGCCCTTTTGGGACTAGCGGTGATACGCAGTATTTT.

This clone has just a few counts. This rearrangement joins TRBV5-1 to TRBJ2-1; D is perhaps TRBD1 (7 bases). The CDR3 loop spans 16 amino acids. V was clipped by 1 base and J by 3 bases, with 14 bases between them. Germline lookup yields CDR1 SGHRS and CDR2 YFSETQ. CDR3 in amino acids: CASSLSWRGHYNEQFF. The CDR3 nucleotides are TGCGCCAGCAGCTTGTCTTGGAGGGGGCACTACAATGAGCAGTTCTTC.

J is TRBJ2-1 and V is TRBV20-1; D is unresolved. CDR3 length: 11 amino acids. Between the trimmed V and J ends, which lost 1 base and 3 bases, there was a span of 1 base. In germline, CDR1 is DFQATT, CDR2 SNEGSKA (reference sequence). CDR3 region: CSARVYNEQFF. As DNA, the CDR3 is TGCAGTGCTAGAGTCTACAATGAGCAGTTCTTC.

On this clone itself: Additional DNA sequences in this sample encode the identical CDR3. The CDR3 sequence: CASSPLAGSTDTQYF. CDR3 nucleotide sequence: TGTGCCAGCTCTCCCTTAGCGGGTAGCACAGATACGCAGTATTTT. The chain employs TRBV18 and TRBJ2-3, with 7 bases lining up with TRBD2. V dropped 6 bases and J dropped 0; count of bases not matched to a gene: 6. The CDR3 is 15 residues long. CDR1 and CDR2 (germline): KGHSH, LQKENI.

The rearrangement uses TRBV28 and TRBJ2-2, with 8 bases aligning to TRBD1. The CDR3 length is 15 residues. Germline CDR1 MDHEN, CDR2 SYDVKM. Unmatched junction bases numbered 8, after V lost 6 bases and J lost 5 bases. Written as DNA, the CDR3 is TGTGCCAGCAGCCTCGGACAGGGTGGGACCGGGGAGCTGTTTTTT. Its translation is CASSLGQGGTGELFF.

The gene calls are TRBV5-6 and TRBJ1-2; 8 bases match TRBD1. The junction had 13 bases not matched to a gene; V was cut back by 6 bases and J by 6 bases. The CDR3 loop spans 15 amino acids. Germline V lookup: CDR1 SGHDT, CDR2 YYEEEE. In DNA, the CDR3 is TGTGCCAGCACAAACACCCCAGGGGGCGAAAATGGCTACACCTTC. Encoded protein: CASTNTPGGENGYTF.

The chain employs TRBV5-8 and TRBJ2-7; D is perhaps TRBD2 (5 bases). The V gene's germline CDR1 is SGHTS and CDR2 YDEGEE. CDR3 length: 12 amino acids. The V gene lost 1 base and the J gene lost 7 bases, with 9 bases spanning the gap. The CDR3 loop is CASSLTGREQYF. The CDR3 DNA sequence: TGTGCCAGCAGCTTGACGGGAAGGGAGCAGTACTTC.

The J gene is TRBJ1-5, the V gene TRBV6-1; D gene ambiguous. CDR1 MNHNS and CDR2 SASEGT come from the germline V gene. Trimming left V 4 bases short and J 0 bases short, with 13 bases between. This CDR3 has 16 amino acids. The CDR3: CASSGMAQTSNQPQHF. CDR3 in DNA: TGTGCCAGCAGTGGGATGGCACAAACTAGCAATCAGCCCCAGCATTTT.

This chain links TRBV19 with TRBJ1-1; D is unclear. Trimming took off 3 bases at V and 0 bases at J, with 8 bases between the two ends. CDR1 is LNHDA and CDR2 is SQIVND in the germline V gene (reference sequence). The CDR3 has 14 residues. In DNA form, the CDR3 reads TGTGCCAGTAGTATGATGCGGATGAACACTGAAGCTTTCTTT. It is translated as CASSMMRMNTEAFF.

Remarks on this clone: At the DNA level, this CDR3 is encoded by other sequences in the same sample as well. The chain recombines TRBV3-1 (or the pseudogene TRBV3-2) with TRBJ2-7; D gene unclear. V lost 1 base and J lost 2, with 12 bases in between. Germline CDR1 and CDR2: LGHDT and YNNKEL (reference sequence). The CDR3 is 15 amino acids. The CDR3 DNA reads as TGTGCCAGCAGCCAAGGCCCCGGCGGCACCTACGAGCAGTACTTC. This gives the protein CASSQGPGGTYEQYF.

This clone was recorded once. The chain links TRBV3-1 (or the pseudogene TRBV3-2) to TRBJ1-1; D perhaps matches TRBD1 (5 bases). The CDR3 has 13 residues. With 1 base removed from V and 8 bases from J, the gap between germline ends came to 11 bases. Germline lookup yields CDR1 LGHDT and CDR2 YNNKEL (reference sequence). The CDR3 loop reads CASSQGGVTEAFF. CDR3 DNA: TGTGCCAGCAGCCAAGGAGGGGTGACGGAAGCTTTCTTT.

The chain uses TRBV4-3 and TRBJ2-3; TRBD2 is a possible D gene (6 bases). The CDR3 length is 15 residues. Germline values: CDR1 LGHNA, CDR2 YSLEER. Deletions cut 1 base from V and 4 bases from J, with 12 bases between. The CDR3: CASSQGGTFADTQYF. The CDR3, as DNA: TGCGCCAGCAGCCAAGGGGGGACTTTCGCAGATACGCAGTATTTT.

This chain links TRBV6-1 with TRBJ2-2; 7 bases map to TRBD2. Germline V gene sequence: CDR1 MNHNS, CDR2 SASEGT. The V gene end was trimmed by 1 base and the J gene end by 6 bases; junction bases not matched to a gene: 14. The CDR3 runs 18 residues. The CDR3 sequence is CASSEGSGPGRGSGELFF. The CDR3 region has the DNA TGTGCCAGCAGTGAAGGTAGCGGGCCGGGAAGGGGATCCGGGGAGCTGTTTTTT.

The rearrangement links TRBV7-8 to TRBJ2-1; 7 bases fit TRBD1. The CDR3 contains 16 residues. The trim removed 5 bases at V and 5 bases at J, leaving 12 bases unmatched. Germline CDR1 SGHVS, CDR2 FQNEAQ. Here the CDR3 reads CASSRRALGQNNEQFF. CDR3 in DNA: TGTGCCAGCAGCCGCCGCGCGCTGGGACAGAACAATGAGCAGTTCTTC. Drawing the rest from reference TRBV7-8 and TRBJ2-1, the complete variable domain is GAGVSQSPRYKVAKRGQDVALRCDPISGHVSLFWYQQALGQGPEFLTYFQNEAQLDKSGLPSDRFFAERPEGSVSTLKIQRTQQEDSAVYLCASSRRALGQNNEQFFGPGTRLTVL.

The chain uses TRBV3-1 (or the pseudogene TRBV3-2) and TRBJ1-1, with 9 bases matching TRBD1. Losses at the gene ends were 4 bases for V and 5 bases for J; bases not matched to a gene: 5. CDR3 length equals 14 residues. Germline values: CDR1 LGHDT, CDR2 YNNKEL (reference sequence). CDR3 nucleotides: TGTGCCAGCAGCCTCGGACAGGGGTGGACTGAAGCTTTCTTT. Residues: CASSLGQGWTEAFF.

The chain uses TRBV2 and TRBJ2-5; no reliable D call. From germline, CDR1 is SNHLY and CDR2 FYNNEI. Trimming removed 4 bases at V and 5 bases at J, with 5 bases between. This CDR3 is built from 11 residues. As DNA, the CDR3 is TGTGCCAGCAGTGGTGGTGAGACCCAGTACTTC. This encodes CASSGGETQYF.

The CDR3 DNA follows: TGTGCCAGCAGCTTAATGGTAGGGGCCGGGGAGCTGTTTTTT. This translates into CASSLMVGAGELFF. The chain combines TRBV7-9 with TRBJ2-2; D perhaps matches TRBD1 (5 bases). V was trimmed by 2 bases and J by 6 bases, leaving 10 bases between them. The CDR3 spans 14 residues. Per germline, CDR1 SEHNR and CDR2 FQNEAQ (reference sequence).

The rearrangement links TRBV30 to TRBJ1-5; no definite D call. Per the germline V gene, CDR1 is GTSNPN and CDR2 is SVGIG (reference sequence). The CDR3 contains 13 residues. Trimming removed 5 bases from V and 2 bases from J, with 10 bases in between. The CDR3 coding sequence is TGTGCCTGGGGGAGTTTGGGCAATCAGCCCCAGCATTTT. This sequence encodes CAWGSLGNQPQHF.

This clone showed up just a few times. The J gene is TRBJ1-2, the V gene TRBV12-3 or TRBV12-4; D is ambiguous. The CDR3 is 12 amino acids. Trimming stripped 3 bases from V and 7 bases from J, with 9 bases between. For the CDR3, the DNA is TGTGCCAGCAGTTTTTTGTCAGCTGGCTACACCTTC. It translates to CASSFLSAGYTF.

The chain has TRBV15 and TRBJ2-7, with a weak D call TRBD1 (6 bases). Per germline, CDR1 LNHNV and CDR2 YYDKDF (reference sequence). Trimming stripped 0 bases from V and 0 bases from J, with 15 bases between. The CDR3 totals 17 residues. The CDR3 region has the DNA TGTGCCACCAGCAGAGATCCCAGGGGCCGAAGCTCCTACGAGCAGTACTTC. Encoded protein: CATSRDPRGRSSYEQYF. Using reference TRBV15 and TRBJ2-7 for the parts outside the CDR3, the full variable domain is DAMVIQNPRYQVTQFGKPVTLSCSQTLNHNVMYWYQQKSSQAPKLLFHYYDKDFNNEADTPDNFQSRRPNTSFCFLDIRSPGLGDTAMYLCATSRDPRGRSSYEQYFGPGTRLTVT.

The rearrangement uses TRBV7-9 and TRBJ2-2; 7 nucleotides align to TRBD1. V trimming: 4 bases; J trimming: 3 bases; junction bases outside the gene matches: 11. This CDR3 has 17 residues. The germline V gene encodes CDR1 SEHNR and CDR2 FQNEAQ (reference sequence). In nucleotides, the CDR3 is TGTGCCAGCAGCTCTCAAACCGGGACAGAATACACCGGGGAGCTGTTTTTT. Translated, it gives CASSSQTGTEYTGELFF.

The chain employs TRBV9 and TRBJ1-1; D unresolved. Trimming cost V 3 bases and J 1 base, with 7 bases left between them. Per germline, CDR1 SGDLS and CDR2 YYNGEE. The CDR3 spans 13 residues. The CDR3 reads CASSADGNTEAFF. The CDR3 DNA reads as TGTGCCAGCAGCGCGGACGGGAACACTGAAGCTTTCTTT.

The chain couples TRBV3-1 (or the pseudogene TRBV3-2) to TRBJ2-3, with 8 bases that match TRBD1. Germline CDR1 reads LGHDT; CDR2 reads YNNKEL (reference sequence). The junction had 17 bases not matched to a gene; V was cut back by 1 base and J by 8 bases. This CDR3 spans 18 amino acids. CDR3 sequence: CASSQGKGGTGSLITQYF. The CDR3 nucleotides read TGTGCCAGCAGCCAAGGGAAAGGAGGGACAGGTTCCCTTATTACGCAGTATTTT.

The CDR3: CASTGGPYGYTF. CDR3 bases: TGTGCCAGCACAGGGGGTCCCTATGGCTACACCTTC. The chain links TRBV28 to TRBJ1-2; 7 bases are a match to TRBD1. This CDR3 spans 12 amino acids. Germline values: CDR1 MDHEN, CDR2 SYDVKM. With 7 bases clipped from V and 4 bases from J, the junction kept 3 bases outside the gene matches.

Worth noting for this clone: This sample also contains other DNA sequences that code for the same CDR3. The V gene is TRBV3-1 (or the pseudogene TRBV3-2), the J gene TRBJ2-3; D call uncertain. CDR3 size: 12 residues. Trimming pared 4 bases from V and 6 bases from J, leaving 8 bases between. Germline CDR1 and CDR2: LGHDT and YNNKEL (reference sequence). CDR3 loop: CASSLPWDTQYF. The DNA of the CDR3 is TGTGCCAGCAGCCTCCCTTGGGATACGCAGTATTTT.